This T cell receptor beta chain was captured by sequencing in a study of cytomegalovirus exposure and HLA in healthy donors (dated by TCRdb to about 2017). General notes on the study: According to an earlier analysis of 550 to 750 of the donors, roughly 180 million T cells yielded 90 million to 140 million unique TCR beta sequences and 276 Gb of sequence data. The aim of the study was to test whether cataloging public T cell receptors could identify signatures of past pathogen exposure. Genome-wide SNP genotypes for about 55% of the 666 donors were used in a later genetic analysis, which treated that subset as a discovery cohort. Donor age, sex, ethnicity and CMV serostatus were compiled together with the repertoire data. To decide whether each TCR beta V gene segment behaved as functional or pseudogenic, an earlier analysis of some 570 of the donors relied on high-throughput TCR beta sequencing. On average, roughly 240,000 unique TCR beta nucleotide sequences were sequenced per donor among 398 genotyped donors of the cohort, with roughly 18% of those sequences being non-productive. Roughly 300 gigabases of sequencing data and around 85 million unique TCR sequences made up an early release that covered approximately 700 HLA-typed donors. Besides the first cohort of 666 subjects, a separate validation cohort made up of 95 to 150 different subjects was used. In a later analysis, previously published TCR beta repertoires from hundreds of donors were re-analyzed and high-resolution HLA genotyping was added so that TCR occurrence patterns could be studied. HLA typing covered class I and class II loci at four-digit resolution. Among the approximately 420 genotyped donors, around 79% belonged to the genetic ancestry cluster associated with self-reported Caucasian donors. All discovery cohort repertoires had been generated on a single sequencing platform. The number of typed donors differed by locus: about 629-630 for A, B, C, DRB1 and DQB1; 500 to 550 for DQA1; about 600 for DPA1; and roughly 490 for DPB1. A few DR-DQ haplotypes were handled as single units for association and clustering because linkage in the cohort was strong. The T cell repertoires of around 670 subjects were profiled by immunosequencing and related to cytomegalovirus serostatus. In the later analysis, no new phenotypic data were used to find candidate immune exposures; instead, reliance was placed on TCR beta sequences and their occurrence across donors. To predict cytomegalovirus infection status, the study brought together high-throughput TCR immunosequencing, statistical association of individual TCRs with disease status, and machine learning. The study at large found these results: Correlated functional status among segregating V segments might reflect linkage disequilibrium, but an unknown experimental factor could not be ruled out. The study listed 164 TCR beta chains as associated with cytomegalovirus. CMV serostatus was the only immune exposure information available for the cohort. Compared with equally common non-associated chains, HLA-associated TCR beta chains in a later analysis were more clonally expanded and had lower generation probabilities. Sequencing depth was assumed to be roughly uniform across donors in the presence/absence analyses, though that assumption may not hold. According to a later analysis, most CMV-associated TCR beta chains appeared to be HLA-restricted, and the HLA associations seemed to be driven largely by CMV exposure. In vitro tests confirmed that a few of the cytomegalovirus-associated TCR beta chains recognize cytomegalovirus antigens. Only TCR beta chains were sequenced in this cohort, and the absence of alpha or paired-chain data limited detectable features. Some IMGT-functional V segments, including TRBV6-2 and TRBV6-3, could not be told apart with the 87-base-pair reads, so those segments were excluded. In a later genetic analysis, a missense DCLRE1C variant was associated with V-gene and J-gene trimming of TCR beta chains, and the association was replicated in an independent cohort. According to a later genetic analysis, donors in an Asian-associated ancestry cluster had fewer N-insertions in productive TCRs than the approximately 670-donor mean. The classifier was reported to diagnose cytomegalovirus status with high specificity and sensitivity in both the original cohort and the validation cohort. Assigning TCR associations to individual alleles was difficult when HLA alleles, especially DR and DQ, strongly co-occurred. A later analysis found that TCR association rates varied across HLA loci, with DRB1 alleles showing the most associated TCRs and HLA-C alleles the fewest. A later analysis associated about 17,000 TCR beta sequences with specific HLA alleles at a false discovery rate of 0.05. A further reported finding was that TCR beta sequences accurately predicted the HLA-A and HLA-B alleles for most subjects in the first cohort. A cluster of highly shared sequence variants was judged likely to be a technical artifact of the sequencing pipeline. An earlier analysis of some 560 of the donors showed that most TCR beta V segments appeared in productive rearrangements either about 87% or about 30% of the time, which broadly matched IMGT annotations. Most TCR sequences were seen in very few donors, while some public TCRs were found in many individuals. Because counts were too low, about 17 rarely observed V segments, including chromosome 9 orphons, were excluded from the earlier analysis of a few hundred of the donors. Because some donors lacked HLA typing at each locus, the association tests relied only on the typed subset. Several of the top co-occurrence clusters appeared to be linked to parvovirus B19, influenza, CMV and Epstein-Barr virus, according to a later analysis. It was suggested by the authors that the approach could potentially be generalized to other disease states and immunological phenotypes.

CDR1 and CDR2, looked up from the germline V gene (reference sequence), are PRHDT and FYEKMQ. Reading from cysteine to phenylalanine, the CDR3 counts 13 amino acids. Of all the DNA, just the CDR3 is kept, 39 bases in frame from base 1. V sheds 1 base and J sheds 8 bases, leaving 11 bases between their ends. Library generation was performed with the immunoSEQ multiplex PCR assay. The multiplex PCR relied on a mix of 60 forward primers for TCR Vbeta segments and 13 reverse primers for TCR Jbeta segments. The CDR3 region of rearranged TCR beta genes was amplified from genomic DNA by a multiplex PCR assay. The amplified TCR beta libraries were sequenced on the Illumina HiSeq System as 87-base-pair reads. The study's own analysis went as follows. In a later analysis, some 80 million unique TCR beta chains were counted across the roughly 670 repertoires, and roughly 10 million of these chains were shared by at least two donors. Raw reads were error-corrected and collapsed into unique sequences by a nearest-neighbor algorithm in which closely related sequences were merged to remove PCR and sequencing errors. V, D and J gene segments were assigned by aligning CDR3 sequences to IMGT reference sequences. For a sequence to be retained, at least a six-nucleotide match to both a V gene segment and a J gene segment was required. Rearrangements were called productive when the CDR3 lacked stop codons and stayed in frame with V and J; all others were non-productive. CDR3 was defined by IMGT convention, running from the second conserved V-encoded cysteine to the conserved J-encoded phenylalanine. The earlier analysis of about 640 of the donors excluded any sequence lacking an unambiguous match to a single V gene segment. In an earlier analysis of some 590 of the donors, a V segment was called functional when productive rearrangements were above 56.7%, and segregating when the standard deviation between donors exceeded 5%. To diagnose cytomegalovirus status from the catalog of TCR beta chain sequences, a statistical classification framework was built. A later analysis assigned V and J genes by comparing TCR nucleotide sequences with IMGT/GENE-DB human TR gene sequences. The TCRdist pipeline was used in a later analysis to assign CDR3 sequences and most-parsimonious VDJ recombination scenarios. A later analysis defined each TCR beta chain by its CDR3 amino acid sequence plus V-gene family, and excluded reads lacking a unique V-gene family. As a way to deal with suspected cross-contamination and a sequencing artifact, a later analysis dropped under 600 nucleotide sequences that were highly shared and had low generation probability. For each public chain, a later analysis derived a clonal expansion index from normalized ranks of inferred template counts within each repertoire. In a later analysis, generation probabilities were computed with a VDJ recombination model fitted to out-of-frame rearrangements, and the resulting probabilities were checked against IGoR. In a later analysis, hypergeometric tests were used to score TCR-TCR, TCR-HLA and TCR-CMV co-occurrence, with a repertoire-size bias correction applied to TCR pairs. To estimate false discovery rates, a later analysis permuted the HLA or CMV assignments 20 times. In a later analysis, co-occurring TCRs were grouped with DBSCAN, and TCRdist sequence similarity was added when clustering was performed within HLA-allele-positive subsets. Repertoires with fewer than 30,000 or more than 120,000 public chains were left out of co-occurrence clustering, as were a handful of repertoires with anomalous nucleotide sharing. TCRdb took this table from immuneACCESS and kept in-frame rearrangements with V and J called. Such tables lack part of the clones; where checked against another copy, unresolved V genes explain under half of the gap, and the rest is unexplained. V and J calls and clone size are as listed in that table; D and trimming were resolved from the DNA. For this sample there are some 200,000 clones; roughly 85% appear just once. The biggest ten clones account for about 1.7% of the sample.

On this clone: The antigen this receptor binds is unknown. Base quality data are lacking; no much larger clone is found one base away.

The cohort consisted of approximately 690 healthy bone marrow donors. Cohort members were all nominally healthy when sampled, although unrecorded immune exposures were likely present. The donor was CMV seronegative and was included in the group of a few hundred seronegative cohort members. Each donor provided a peripheral blood sample, and peripheral blood mononuclear cells were used for TCR beta sequencing. Genomic DNA was extracted from the blood cell samples with the Qiagen DNeasy Blood Extraction Kit. This chain joins TRBV13 to TRBJ1-1; the D gene is perhaps TRBD1, on 5 matching bases. Sequencing was carried out using PBMCs. The TCR originated in a woman between 18 and 29 years old in good health and CMV-seronegative. The DNA sequence reads TGTGCCAGCAGCTTAGTAGGGGAATGCGAAGCTTTCTTT. Its translation is CASSLVGECEAFF. The CDR3, completed at both ends by the reference TRBV13 and TRBJ1-1 genes, gives the full variable domain AAGVIQSPRHLIKEKRETATLKCYPIPRHDTVYWYQQGPGQDPQFLISFYEKMQSDKGSIPDRFSAQQFSDYHSELNMSSLELGDSALYFCASSLVGECEAFFGQGTRLTVV.